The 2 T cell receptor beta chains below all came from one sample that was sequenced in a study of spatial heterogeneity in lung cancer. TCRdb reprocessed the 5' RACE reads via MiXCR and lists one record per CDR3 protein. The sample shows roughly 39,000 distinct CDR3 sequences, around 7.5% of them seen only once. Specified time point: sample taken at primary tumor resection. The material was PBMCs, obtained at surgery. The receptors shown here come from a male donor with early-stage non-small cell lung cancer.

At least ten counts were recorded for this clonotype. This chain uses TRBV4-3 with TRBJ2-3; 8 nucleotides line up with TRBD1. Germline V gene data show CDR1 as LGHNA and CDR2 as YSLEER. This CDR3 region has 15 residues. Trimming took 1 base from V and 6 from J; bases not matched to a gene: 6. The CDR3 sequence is CASSQVDRAGDTQYF. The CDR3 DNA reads TGCGCCAGCAGCCAAGTGGACAGGGCCGGCGATACGCAGTATTTT.

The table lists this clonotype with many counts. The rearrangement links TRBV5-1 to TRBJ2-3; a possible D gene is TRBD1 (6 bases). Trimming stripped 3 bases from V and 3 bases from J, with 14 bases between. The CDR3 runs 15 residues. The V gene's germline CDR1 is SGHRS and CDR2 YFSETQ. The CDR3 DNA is TGCGCCAGCAGCTCTCGGACAGCTAGGACAGATACGCAGTATTTT. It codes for CASSSRTARTDTQYF.